This TCR beta chain was identified during a study of T cells in Graves' hyperthyroidism and ophthalmopathy. Disease lasting under 3 months, a NOSPECS grade of at least 4, and a Clinical Activity Score of at least 3 were features of the ophthalmopathy patients. Diagnoses were established using clinical symptoms, serum thyroxine and TRAb, thyroid ultrasound and orbital computed tomography. Amplification of TCR beta CDR3 regions was performed using RNA transcripts as template. Researchers ran a first-round RT-PCR on the TCR CDR3 using the HTBI primer set. TCRdb re-analysed the multiplex PCR reads in MiXCR, keeping a single row per CDR3 protein. The repertoire holds hundreds of thousands of distinct CDR3 sequences, roughly 15% seen once, with roughly 13% in the top ten. The germline gives CDR1 SGHAT, CDR2 FQNNGV. This CDR3 is 16 amino acids long. Between the trimmed V and J ends, which lost 5 bases and 2 bases, there was a span of 17 bases.

Points on this clonotype: A much larger clone differs by one base, so this may be a read error.

The chain combines TRBV11-2 with TRBJ2-3, with a tentative D call TRBD1 (6 bases). The sample comprised blood. The sequence came from a young man with Graves' ophthalmopathy. CDR3 coding DNA: TGTGCCAGCAGCGTTCAGAGGGACATCGTCACAGATACGCAGTATTTT. Translated: CASSVQRDIVTDTQYF.